The rows below give T cell receptor beta chains drawn from one sample of a study of a mutant IDH1 vaccine in newly diagnosed glioma. For these TCRs, the target antigens are not known. Produced via immunoSEQ multiplex PCR; TCRdb's table is partial and in-frame only. Of over 80,000 clones in the sample, roughly 77% were seen once. Sample: PBMCs, taken from a glioma patient whose treatment included an IDH1 peptide vaccine. The receptor set was obtained from a man between 35 and 55 years old with glioma. The CDR3 runs from the conserved cysteine through the conserved F or W. The order of the fields is V gene, J gene, D gene, clone size, CDR3 protein, CDR3 DNA. D genes are given only for firm matches. Size tells how often a clone was seen (once, few, many) or the class of an expanded clone, and some rows leave it out.

V: TRBV27; J: TRBJ1-1; D: NA; size: NA; CDR3: CASSFGGRVNTEAFF; DNA: TGTGCCAGCAGTTTTGGGGGGCGAGTAAACACTGAAGCTTTCTTT
V: TRBV10-3; J: TRBJ1-2; D: TRBD1; size: NA; CDR3: CAISEEGTAINYGYTF; DNA: TGTGCCATCAGTGAGGAGGGGACAGCCATTAACTATGGCTACACCTTC
V: TRBV5-4; J: TRBJ1-2; D: TRBD1; size: NA; CDR3: CASSLSTGQTYGYTF; DNA: TGTGCCAGCAGCTTGTCAACGGGACAGACCTATGGCTACACCTTC
V: TRBV11-3; J: TRBJ2-1; D: TRBD1; size: NA; CDR3: CASSPGTGLNSNEQFF; DNA: TGTGCCAGCAGCCCCGGGACAGGGCTCAACTCCAATGAGCAGTTCTTC
V: TRBV4-3; J: TRBJ1-1; D: NA; size: NA; CDR3: CASSQDPGLKAFF; DNA: TGCGCCAGCAGCCAAGATCCAGGTTTGAAAGCTTTCTTT
V: TRBV10-1; J: TRBJ1-5; D: NA; size: NA; CDR3: CASSEPQHF; DNA: TGCGCCAGCAGTGAACCCCAGCATTTT
V: TRBV28; J: TRBJ1-5; D: TRBD1; size: NA; CDR3: CASSATGDQPQHF; DNA: TGTGCCAGCAGCGCAACAGGGGATCAGCCCCAGCATTTT
V: TRBV15; J: TRBJ1-2; D: NA; size: once; CDR3: CATSRDRLGYTF; DNA: TGTGCCACCAGCAGAGACCGCCTTGGCTACACCTTC
V: TRBV10-1; J: TRBJ2-2; D: TRBD1; size: few; CDR3: CASKGQGSTGELFF; DNA: TGCGCCAGCAAGGGACAGGGGAGCACCGGGGAGCTGTTTTTT
V: TRBV7-2; J: TRBJ2-3; D: TRBD2; size: NA; CDR3: CASSGRGTLILPDTQYF; DNA: TGTGCCAGCAGCGGGCGGGGGACCCTGATCCTCCCAGATACGCAGTATTTT
V: TRBV12-1; J: TRBJ1-6; D: NA; size: once; CDR3: CASSSQRANSPLHF; DNA: TGTGCCAGCAGCTCGCAAAGGGCGAATTCACCCCTCCACTTT
V: TRBV27; J: TRBJ2-7; D: TRBD2; size: NA; CDR3: CASRLAGGPYEQYF; DNA: TGTGCCAGCAGGCTAGCGGGGGGGCCCTACGAGCAGTACTTC
V: TRBV7-3; J: TRBJ1-2; D: TRBD1; size: NA; CDR3: CASSLGQGGYGYTF; DNA: TGTGCCAGCAGCTTGGGACAGGGGGGCTATGGCTACACCTTC
V: TRBV6-5; J: TRBJ2-5; D: NA; size: NA; CDR3: CASSRRLQETQYF; DNA: TGTGCCAGCAGTCGACGTCTCCAAGAGACCCAGTACTTC
V: TRBV5-1; J: TRBJ2-5; D: TRBD1; size: NA; CDR3: CASSRTGSETQYF; DNA: TGCGCCAGCAGCAGGACAGGATCGGAGACCCAGTACTTC
V: TRBV9; J: TRBJ2-2; D: NA; size: NA; CDR3: CASSVGPPPPGELFF; DNA: TGTGCCAGCAGCGTGGGACCACCTCCACCCGGGGAGCTGTTTTTT
V: TRBV10-3; J: TRBJ2-5; D: TRBD2; size: NA; CDR3: CAISEERGWKETQYF; DNA: TGTGCCATCAGTGAGGAGCGGGGCTGGAAGGAGACCCAGTACTTC
V: TRBV9; J: TRBJ2-1; D: TRBD2; size: NA; CDR3: CASSVVGEGPYNEQFF; DNA: TGTGCCAGCAGCGTAGTCGGGGAGGGTCCCTACAATGAGCAGTTCTTC
V: TRBV10-3; J: TRBJ1-3; D: NA; size: NA; CDR3: CAISDFIGDTIYF; DNA: TGTGCCATCAGCGACTTCATCGGGGACACCATATATTTT
V: TRBV11-2; J: TRBJ1-2; D: TRBD1; size: few; CDR3: CASSFSDRGGGYTF; DNA: TGTGCCAGCAGCTTTTCGGACAGGGGAGGTGGCTACACCTTC
V: TRBV7-9; J: TRBJ2-1; D: NA; size: NA; CDR3: CASSLAWGASINEQFF; DNA: TGTGCCAGCAGCTTAGCCTGGGGGGCATCCATCAATGAGCAGTTCTTC
V: TRBV30; J: TRBJ2-7; D: NA; size: NA; CDR3: CARRQGYEQYF; DNA: TGTGCCCGGAGGCAGGGGTACGAGCAGTACTTC
V: TRBV7-8; J: TRBJ2-1; D: TRBD2; size: few; CDR3: CASSLGTSGRARGNEQFF; DNA: TGTGCCAGCAGCTTAGGGACTAGCGGGAGGGCCAGAGGGAATGAGCAGTTCTTC
V: TRBV5-4; J: TRBJ2-3; D: NA; size: NA; CDR3: CASSSGTNTQYF; DNA: TGTGCCAGCAGCTCTGGGACGAATACGCAGTATTTT
V: TRBV9; J: TRBJ2-1; D: NA; size: NA; CDR3: CASSHTVGEGEQFF; DNA: TGTGCCAGCAGCCATACGGTGGGGGAAGGGGAGCAGTTCTTC
V: TRBV20-1; J: TRBJ2-3; D: TRBD1; size: NA; CDR3: CSAREGQGPNF; DNA: TGCAGTGCTAGAGAAGGACAGGGACCGAATTTT
V: TRBV10-3; J: TRBJ2-1; D: TRBD2; size: NA; CDR3: CAISGEVYNEQFF; DNA: TGTGCCATAAGCGGGGAGGTTTACAATGAGCAGTTCTTC
V: TRBV6-1; J: TRBJ2-5; D: NA; size: once; CDR3: CASSEVAGFQETQYF; DNA: TGTGCCAGCAGTGAGGTGGCGGGTTTCCAAGAGACCCAGTACTTC
V: TRBV9; J: TRBJ2-3; D: TRBD2; size: NA; CDR3: CASSPEASGNPTDTQYF; DNA: TGTGCCAGCAGCCCAGAGGCTAGCGGGAACCCCACAGATACGCAGTATTTT
V: TRBV5-6; J: TRBJ2-5; D: NA; size: NA; CDR3: CASSFDSQETQYF; DNA: TGTGCCAGCAGCTTTGACTCTCAAGAGACCCAGTACTTC
V: TRBV12-5; J: TRBJ1-3; D: NA; size: many; CDR3: CASGPPSGNTIYF; DNA: TGTGCTAGTGGCCCCCCCTCTGGAAACACCATATATTTT
V: TRBV6-6; J: TRBJ1-2; D: NA; size: NA; CDR3: CASSDHQGNYGYTF; DNA: TGTGCCAGCAGTGACCACCAGGGGAACTATGGCTACACCTTC
V: TRBV9; J: TRBJ2-3; D: NA; size: NA; CDR3: CASGTGPTDTQYF; DNA: TGTGCCAGCGGTACAGGGCCCACAGATACGCAGTATTTT
V: TRBV2; J: TRBJ1-2; D: TRBD1; size: few; CDR3: CASSSQGAYGYTF; DNA: TGTGCCAGCAGTTCACAGGGGGCTTATGGCTACACCTTC
V: TRBV9; J: TRBJ2-5; D: TRBD2; size: NA; CDR3: CASSVGQTSGPIQTQYF; DNA: TGTGCCAGCAGCGTAGGGCAGACTAGCGGGCCTATACAGACCCAGTACTTC
V: TRBV29-1; J: TRBJ2-3; D: NA; size: NA; CDR3: CSVDGGRRTDTQYF; DNA: TGCAGCGTTGATGGAGGCCGGAGGACAGATACGCAGTATTTT
V: TRBV28; J: TRBJ2-5; D: NA; size: NA; CDR3: CASSSAPGFQETQYF; DNA: TGTGCCAGCAGTTCAGCCCCGGGATTCCAAGAGACCCAGTACTTC
V: TRBV4-3; J: TRBJ2-1; D: NA; size: NA; CDR3: CASSQGEGRGGGDEQFF; DNA: TGCGCCAGCAGCCAAGGAGAGGGAAGGGGGGGCGGCGATGAGCAGTTCTTC
V: TRBV29-1; J: TRBJ1-1; D: NA; size: few; CDR3: CSVSWDTEAFF; DNA: TGCAGCGTAAGTTGGGACACTGAAGCTTTCTTT
V: TRBV7-9; J: TRBJ1-1; D: NA; size: NA; CDR3: CASSSGRNTEAFF; DNA: TGTGCCAGCAGTTCAGGGAGGAACACTGAAGCTTTCTTT